Each of the 2 T cell receptor beta chains below was sequenced from the same sample in a study of blood T cells in healthy people across ages. Primed by a sample-barcoded 5' primer and a J-beta primer mix, a second PCR proceeded for 7 to 11 cycles. TCRdb re-derived calls from the 5' RACE reads in MiXCR, one entry per CDR3 protein. The table shows approximately 600,000 distinct CDR3 sequences, with 45% to 65% occurring only once. The sample comprised blood. The source is a man in his sixties in good health.

This clonotype was observed a few times. This chain links TRBV11-2 with TRBJ2-5, with 8 nucleotides matching TRBD2. With V trimmed by 5 bases and J by 4 bases, 9 bases remained unmatched. The CDR3 totals 15 residues. Per the germline V gene, CDR1 is SGHAT and CDR2 is FQNNGV. Written as DNA, the CDR3 is TGTGCCAGCAGCACACCCTCTAGCGGGCGAGAGACCCAGTACTTC. Translated, it gives CASSTPSSGRETQYF. The variable domain in full, with the rest retrieved from reference TRBV11-2 and TRBJ2-5, is EAGVAQSPRYKIIEKRQSVAFWCNPISGHATLYWYQQILGQGPKLLIQFQNNGVVDDSQLPKDRFSAERLKGVDSTLKIQPAKLEDSAVYLCASSTPSSGRETQYFGPGTRLLVL.

The V gene is TRBV7-2, the J gene TRBJ1-1; D gene ambiguous. V lost 5 bases and J 2 bases, leaving 12 bases between the germline ends. The CDR3 sequence is 14 residues long. In germline, CDR1 is SGHTA, CDR2 FQGNSA. The CDR3 is CASSPRHFNTEAFF. CDR3 in DNA: TGTGCCAGCAGCCCACGACATTTCAACACTGAAGCTTTCTTT.